This T cell receptor beta chain was observed in a study of shared clonotypes between healthy human individuals. Notes on the study in general: About 5% was the fraction of naive CD4 clonotypes found shared across several donors. What naive subsets generally showed was a larger estimated richness than memory subsets showed.

The naive CD8 population came from CD45RO-negative cells selected for CCR7, without terminally differentiated effector memory CD45RA+ cells. The healthy adult donors were HIV-negative and reported no recent acute infections or vaccinations. Of note for this clone: Antigen specificity is unknown.

The repertoire was sequenced with immunoSEQ multiplex PCR; TCRdb's copy has only in-frame clones and lacks some. The data show fewer than 1 million clones, with approximately 97% seen just once and less than 0.25% held by the top ten. Germline-derived CDR1 and CDR2 are SEHNR and FQNEAQ (reference sequence). The CDR3 loop spans 14 amino acids. Trimming removed 8 bases from V and 5 bases from J, with 16 bases in between. The clonotype comes from a man aged 25 to 45 in good health. Sequences were obtained from naive CD8+ T cells sorted from blood. The gene calls are TRBV7-9 and TRBJ2-1; possible D gene TRBD2, 6 bases. CDR3 amino acids: CASRLSGMDNEQFF. CDR3 nucleotide sequence: TGTGCCAGCCGCCTTAGCGGAATGGACAATGAGCAGTTCTTC.